This TCR beta chain emerged from a study of CD8 T cells in ankylosing spondylitis. The CDR3 extends over 15 amino acids. TCRdb redid the calling of the 5' RACE reads with MiXCR, one entry per CDR3 protein. The repertoire holds hundreds of thousands of distinct CDR3 sequences, 7.5% to 9.5% seen once, with 4.5% to 5% in the top ten. This clonotype was seen more than once but under ten times. The sequence derives from a female donor with ankylosing spondylitis or in good health (not recorded which). Sequenced sample: blood, either unsorted or a sorted T cell fraction (not recorded which). V gene TRBV21-1 combines with J gene TRBJ2-1. TRBV21-1 represents a pseudogene. CDR3 DNA sequence: TGTGCCAGCAGCAACATTTTCTGCAGACTCAATGAGCAGTTCTTC. Protein sequence: CASSNIFCRLNEQFF.